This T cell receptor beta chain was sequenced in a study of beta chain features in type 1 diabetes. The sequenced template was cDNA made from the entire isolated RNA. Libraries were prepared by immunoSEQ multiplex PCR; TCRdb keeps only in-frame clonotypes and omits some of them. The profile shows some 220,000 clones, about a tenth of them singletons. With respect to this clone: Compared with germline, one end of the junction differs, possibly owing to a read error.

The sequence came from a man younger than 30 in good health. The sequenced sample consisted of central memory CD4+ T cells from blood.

This CDR3 is CASSLTGRRNQETQYF. CDR3 DNA: TGTGCCAGCAGCCTAACGGGACGGAGGAATCAAGAGACCCAGTACTTC. The V gene is TRBV7-3, the J gene TRBJ2-5; D possibly uses TRBD1 or TRBD2 (5 bases each). Germline V CDR1 and CDR2: SGHTA, FQGTGA. The CDR3 covers 16 residues.